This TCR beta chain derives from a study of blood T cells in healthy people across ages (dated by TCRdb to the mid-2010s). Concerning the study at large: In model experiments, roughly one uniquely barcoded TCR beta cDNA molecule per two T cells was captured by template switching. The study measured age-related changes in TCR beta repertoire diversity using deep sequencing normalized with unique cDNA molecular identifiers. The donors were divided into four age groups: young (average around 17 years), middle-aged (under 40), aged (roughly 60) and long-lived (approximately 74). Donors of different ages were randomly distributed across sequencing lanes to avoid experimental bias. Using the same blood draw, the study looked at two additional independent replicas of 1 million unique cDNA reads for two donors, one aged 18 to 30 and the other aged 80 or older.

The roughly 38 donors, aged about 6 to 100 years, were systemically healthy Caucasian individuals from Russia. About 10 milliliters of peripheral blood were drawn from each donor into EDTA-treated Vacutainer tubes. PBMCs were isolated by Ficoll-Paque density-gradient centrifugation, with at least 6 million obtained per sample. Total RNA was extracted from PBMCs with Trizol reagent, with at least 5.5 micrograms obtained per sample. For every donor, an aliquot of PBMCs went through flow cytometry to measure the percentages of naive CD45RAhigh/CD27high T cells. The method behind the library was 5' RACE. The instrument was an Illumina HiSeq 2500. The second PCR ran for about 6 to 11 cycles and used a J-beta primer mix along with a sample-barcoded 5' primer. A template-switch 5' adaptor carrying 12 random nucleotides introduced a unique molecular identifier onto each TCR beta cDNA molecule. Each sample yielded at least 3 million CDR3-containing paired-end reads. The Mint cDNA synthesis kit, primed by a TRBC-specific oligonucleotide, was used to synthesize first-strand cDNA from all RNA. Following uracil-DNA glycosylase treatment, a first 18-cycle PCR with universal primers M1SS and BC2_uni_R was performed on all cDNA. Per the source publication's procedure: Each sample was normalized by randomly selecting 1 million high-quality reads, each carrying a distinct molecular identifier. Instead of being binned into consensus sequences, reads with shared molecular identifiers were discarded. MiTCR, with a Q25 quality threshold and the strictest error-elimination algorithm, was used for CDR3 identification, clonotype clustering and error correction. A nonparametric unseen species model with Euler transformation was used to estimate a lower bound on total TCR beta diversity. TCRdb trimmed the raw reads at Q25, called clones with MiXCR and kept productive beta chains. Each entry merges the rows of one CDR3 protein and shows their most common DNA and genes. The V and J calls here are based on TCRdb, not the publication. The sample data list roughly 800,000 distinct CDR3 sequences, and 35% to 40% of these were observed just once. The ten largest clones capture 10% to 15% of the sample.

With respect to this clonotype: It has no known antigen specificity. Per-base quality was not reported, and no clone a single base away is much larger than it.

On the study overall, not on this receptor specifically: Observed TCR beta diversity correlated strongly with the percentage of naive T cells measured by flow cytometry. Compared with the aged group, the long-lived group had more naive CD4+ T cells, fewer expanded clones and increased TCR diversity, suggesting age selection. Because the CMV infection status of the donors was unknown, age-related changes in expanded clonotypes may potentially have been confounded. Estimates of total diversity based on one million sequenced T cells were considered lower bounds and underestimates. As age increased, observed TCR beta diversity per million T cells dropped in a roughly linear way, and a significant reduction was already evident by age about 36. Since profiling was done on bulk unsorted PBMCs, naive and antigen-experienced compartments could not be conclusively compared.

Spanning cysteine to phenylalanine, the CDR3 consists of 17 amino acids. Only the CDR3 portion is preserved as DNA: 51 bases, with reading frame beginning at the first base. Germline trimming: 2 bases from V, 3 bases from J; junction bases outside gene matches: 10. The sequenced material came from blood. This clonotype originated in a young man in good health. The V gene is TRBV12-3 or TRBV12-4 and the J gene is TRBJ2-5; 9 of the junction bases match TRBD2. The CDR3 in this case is CASSLSGGNKRKETQYF. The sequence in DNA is TGTGCCAGCAGTTTAAGCGGGGGGAACAAAAGAAAAGAGACCCAGTACTTC.